The 24 T cell receptor beta chains listed next were all sequenced from one sample in a study of CD8+ T cells in alopecia areata. RNA was extracted and reverse transcribed into cDNA as the sequencing template. The method was immunoSEQ multiplex PCR; TCRdb's version includes in-frame clones alone and lacks a portion of them. The sample lists around 82,000 clones; about 51% were seen once. The source material was NKG2D-high CD8+ T cells sorted from blood. Receptor source: a human donor with alopecia areata.

V is TRBV4-1 and J is TRBJ2-5; the D gene is possibly TRBD2 (6 bases). The V and J ends lost 4 bases and 4 bases respectively, with 10 bases between them. The length of the CDR3 is 13 residues. Germline V gene sequence: CDR1 MGHRA, CDR2 YSYEKL. The CDR3 protein is CASSPGEVETQYF. CDR3 sequence (DNA): TGCGCCAGCAGCCCTGGGGAGGTAGAGACCCAGTACTTC.

The CDR3 DNA reads as TGTGCCAGCAGCTCACCGACTACTGGGCGTGCTAGCACAGATACGCAGTATTTT. Its translation: CASSSPTTGRASTDTQYF. This chain uses TRBV7-6 with TRBJ2-3; D is possibly TRBD2 (5 bases). Looked up from germline, CDR1 is SGHVS and CDR2 is FNYEAQ. Trimming took off 4 bases at V and 0 bases at J, with 20 bases between the two ends. The CDR3 consists of 18 residues.

The rearrangement uses TRBV7-9 and TRBJ1-2, with D possibly matching TRBD1 (6 bases). V lost 2 bases to trimming and J lost 2 bases, with 18 bases between them. CDR3 length equals 17 residues. Germline CDR1 reads SEHNR; CDR2 reads FQNEAQ (reference sequence). CDR3 sequence reads: CASSLIPLRTDNYGYTF. For the CDR3, the DNA is TGTGCCAGCAGCTTAATCCCCCTCCGGACAGACAACTATGGCTACACCTTC.

This clone was picked up a small number of times. This chain uses TRBV4-3 with TRBJ1-2, with TRBD1 identical over 7 bases. V lost 3 bases, J lost 2 bases, and 3 bases stayed unmatched. Per germline, CDR1 LGHNA and CDR2 YSLEER. There are 14 residues in the CDR3. CDR3 DNA: TGCGCCAGCAGCCAGGTGACAGGGAACTATGGCTACACCTTC. It yields the protein CASSQVTGNYGYTF.

As concerns this clone: Other DNA sequences within the sample encode an identical CDR3. This rearrangement joins TRBV7-9 to TRBJ1-5, with D unclear. The CDR3 spans 12 residues. The ends were cut back, 1 base at V and 4 bases at J, with 2 bases in the middle. Germline CDR1 reads SEHNR; CDR2 reads FQNEAQ (reference sequence). The CDR3 DNA follows: TGTGCCAGCAGCTTAGGTAATCAGCCCCAGCATTTT. Encoded protein: CASSLGNQPQHF. Drawing the rest from reference TRBV7-9 and TRBJ1-5, the complete variable domain is DTGVSQNPRHKITKRGQNVTFRCDPISEHNRLYWYRQTLGQGPEFLTYFQNEAQLEKSRLLSDRFSAERPKGSFSTLEIQRTEQGDSAMYLCASSLGNQPQHFGDGTRLSIL.

V is TRBV7-9 and J is TRBJ2-7, with 7 bases aligning to TRBD1. There are 16 residues in the CDR3. With V trimmed by 5 bases and J by 0 bases, 10 bases remained unmatched. Per germline, CDR1 SEHNR and CDR2 FQNEAQ (reference sequence). DNA of the CDR3: TGTGCCAGCAGCCTACAGACAGGGATTTCCTCCTACGAGCAGTACTTC. Encoded protein: CASSLQTGISSYEQYF.

The chain is built from TRBV27 and TRBJ2-7; a weak D match, TRBD2 (5 bases). The CDR3 spans 11 residues. V was shortened by 6 bases and J by 7 bases, with 10 bases between the two germline ends. Germline V gives CDR1 MNHEY, CDR2 SMNVEV (reference sequence). CDR3 sequence reads: CASSQLGEQYF. The CDR3, as DNA: TGTGCCAGCAGCCAACTAGGGGAGCAGTACTTC.

This clone occurred a few times. In DNA, the CDR3 is TGTGCCAGCAGTTTTGTGGCTAGCACAGATACGCAGTATTTT. It codes for CASSFVASTDTQYF. The gene calls are TRBV28 and TRBJ2-3; D not certain. V lost 3 bases, J lost 0 bases, and 7 bases lay in between. Germline V lookup: CDR1 MDHEN, CDR2 SYDVKM. The CDR3 extends over 14 amino acids.

The rearrangement uses TRBV9 and TRBJ1-1, with D perhaps matching TRBD1 (5 bases). Trimming shortened V by 5 bases and J by 3 bases, and 14 bases separated the two germline ends. Germline values: CDR1 SGDLS, CDR2 YYNGEE. CDR3 length equals 14 residues. Written as DNA, the CDR3 is TGTGCCAGCAGTACCCCAGGGCCGTACACTGAAGCTTTCTTT. This sequence encodes CASSTPGPYTEAFF. Full variable domain (remainder filled in from reference TRBV9 and TRBJ1-1): DSGVTQTPKHLITATGQRVTLRCSPRSGDLSVYWYQQSLDQGLQFLIQYYNGEERAKGNILERFSAQQFPDLHSELNLSSLELGDSALYFCASSTPGPYTEAFFGQGTRLTVV.

This chain links TRBV9 with TRBJ1-2; D possibly corresponds to TRBD1 (5 bases). Germline CDR1 reads SGDLS; CDR2 reads YYNGEE. V shed 6 bases and J shed 3 bases, with 6 bases lying between them. The CDR3 has 11 residues. The CDR3 loop is CASTGHYGYTF. In nucleotides, the CDR3 is TGTGCCAGCACAGGGCACTATGGCTACACCTTC.

J is TRBJ2-3 and V is TRBV29-1; a possible D gene is TRBD1 (6 bases). The CDR3 length is 13 residues. The germline CDR1 and CDR2 sequences are SQVTM and ANQGSEA. V was pared by 6 bases and J by 0 bases, with 10 bases between. The CDR3, as DNA: TGCAGCGTGGTGGGGGCTAGCACAGATACGCAGTATTTT. The encoded protein is CSVVGASTDTQYF.

The rearrangement uses TRBV7-6 and TRBJ1-2, with TRBD1 as a possible D gene (5 bases). This CDR3 has 13 amino acids. With 5 bases removed from V and 7 bases from J, the gap between germline ends came to 14 bases. Germline CDR1 reads SGHVS; CDR2 reads FNYEAQ. The CDR3 DNA reads TGTGCCAGCAGCCCGGGGAGGGGCTCTGGCTACACCTTC. The encoded protein is CASSPGRGSGYTF.

J is TRBJ1-2 and V is TRBV2; 10 nucleotides line up with TRBD1. V was pared by 7 bases and J by 2 bases, with 10 bases of the junction left unmatched. The germline V gene has CDR1 SNHLY and CDR2 FYNNEI. CDR3 length: 16 amino acids. The CDR3 here is CASTLEDRGTNYGYTF. In DNA form, the CDR3 reads TGTGCCAGCACCCTTGAGGACAGGGGGACCAACTATGGCTACACCTTC.

This chain joins TRBV30 and TRBJ2-2; D unclear. The CDR3 totals 13 residues. Trimming took off 1 base at V and 2 bases at J, with 5 bases between the two ends. Germline-derived CDR1 and CDR2 are GTSNPN and SVGIG (reference sequence). The CDR3 loop reads CAWSAVNTGELFF. The CDR3 nucleotides read TGTGCCTGGAGTGCCGTAAACACCGGGGAGCTGTTTTTT.

This clone has only one observation. This chain joins TRBV30 and TRBJ2-1; D is unresolved. CDR1 and CDR2 from the germline V gene are GTSNPN and SVGIG (reference sequence). Deletions cut 1 base from V and 1 base from J, with 11 bases between. The CDR3 is 15 residues long. The CDR3 protein is CAWSGDVGSYNEQFF. The CDR3 bases are TGTGCCTGGAGTGGCGATGTGGGTTCCTACAATGAGCAGTTCTTC.

This clone was seen only a few times. The V call is TRBV14, the J call TRBJ2-7; D is unclear. The germline CDR1 and CDR2 sequences are SGHDN and FVKESK. The CDR3 covers 14 residues. V was trimmed by 6 bases and J by 4 bases, leaving 16 bases between them. Written as DNA, the CDR3 is TGTGCCAGCAGTAATACCGCCCAGTGGTACGAGCAGTACTTC. Translated: CASSNTAQWYEQYF.

This rearrangement joins TRBV29-1 to TRBJ2-5; 10 nucleotides line up with TRBD1. The end of the DNA aligns better with TRBJ2-7, so the J call may be wrong. The CDR3 has 15 amino acids. In germline, CDR1 is SQVTM, CDR2 ANQGSEA. The CDR3 DNA follows: TGCAGCGTTTCTCCGGGACAGGGGATTTCCTACGAGCAGTACTTC. Encoded protein: CSVSPGQGISYEQYF.

The chain carries TRBV27 and TRBJ2-7, with 9 nucleotides matching TRBD2. CDR1 is MNHEY and CDR2 is SMNVEV in the germline V gene (reference sequence). The CDR3 is made up of 14 amino acids. V lost 5 bases, J lost 1 base, and 3 bases stayed unmatched. The CDR3 DNA reads TGTGCCAGCAGTCCAGCGGGAGGATCCTACGAGCAGTACTTC. Encoded protein: CASSPAGGSYEQYF.

The rearrangement links TRBV4-1 to TRBJ2-5; D may correspond to TRBD1 or TRBD2 (5 bases each). The CDR3 is 14 residues long. The germline gives CDR1 MGHRA, CDR2 YSYEKL. Trimming took off 4 bases at V and 5 bases at J, with 14 bases between the two ends. Here the CDR3 reads CASSLVRGRETQYF. As DNA, the CDR3 is TGCGCCAGCAGCCTTGTCCGGGGACGGGAGACCCAGTACTTC.

The V call is TRBV5-4, the J call TRBJ2-2; unclear D gene. Germline V CDR1 and CDR2: SGHNT, YYREEE (reference sequence). Trimming cost V 4 bases and J 6 bases, with 10 bases left between them. The CDR3 runs to 13 residues. The CDR3 nucleotides read TGTGCCAGCAGCCCGACGTGGGCCGGGGAGCTGTTTTTT. It is translated as CASSPTWAGELFF.

V gene TRBV4-1 combines with J gene TRBJ2-2; 7 bases are shared with TRBD1. Germline V CDR1 and CDR2: MGHRA, YSYEKL. V lost 5 bases, J lost 5 bases, and 8 bases stayed unmatched. This CDR3 spans 15 amino acids. CDR3 protein: CASSLRTGRTGELFF. Here the CDR3 DNA reads TGCGCCAGCAGCTTGCGGACAGGTAGAACCGGGGAGCTGTTTTTT.

The chain carries TRBV10-1 and TRBJ2-5; the D is unclear. The germline V gene encodes CDR1 WNHNN and CDR2 SYGVQD (reference sequence). The CDR3 runs to 12 residues. Trimming left V 7 bases short and J 2 bases short, with 8 bases between. The CDR3 spells CASTQVQETQYF. CDR3 nucleotides: TGCGCCAGCACGCAGGTACAAGAGACCCAGTACTTC.

The chain carries TRBV11-2 and TRBJ2-5; 9 bases agree with TRBD2. V shed 0 bases and J 4 bases; nucleotides not matched to a gene: 0. The CDR3 loop spans 14 amino acids. Germline CDR1 reads SGHAT; CDR2 reads FQNNGV. CDR3 nucleotides: TGTGCCAGCAGCTTAGAACTAGCGGGAGAGACCCAGTACTTC. Translating gives CASSLELAGETQYF.

This clone was found a few times. The chain is built from TRBV19 and TRBJ2-3; D unclear. The CDR3 loop spans 13 amino acids. V lost 8 bases, J lost 3 bases, and 12 bases lay in between. Germline loops: CDR1 LNHDA, CDR2 SQIVND (reference sequence). Here the CDR3 DNA reads TGTGCCAGTCTGGAGCTAGGTACAGATACGCAGTATTTT. Protein sequence: CASLELGTDTQYF.